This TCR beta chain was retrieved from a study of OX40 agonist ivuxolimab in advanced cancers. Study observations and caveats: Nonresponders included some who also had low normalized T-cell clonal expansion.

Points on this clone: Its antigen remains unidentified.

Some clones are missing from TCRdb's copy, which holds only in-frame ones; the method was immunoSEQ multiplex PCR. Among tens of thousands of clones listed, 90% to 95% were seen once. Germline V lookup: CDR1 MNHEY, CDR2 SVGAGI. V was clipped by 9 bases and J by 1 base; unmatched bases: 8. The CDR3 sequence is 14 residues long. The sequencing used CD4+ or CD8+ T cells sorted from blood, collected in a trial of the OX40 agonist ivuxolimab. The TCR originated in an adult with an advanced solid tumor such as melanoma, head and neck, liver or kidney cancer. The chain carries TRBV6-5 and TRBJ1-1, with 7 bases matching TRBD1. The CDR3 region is CASYWGTANTEAFF. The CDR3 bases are TGTGCCAGTTACTGGGGGACAGCGAACACTGAAGCTTTCTTT.